Below are 23 T cell receptor beta chains sequenced from a single sample in a study of cytomegalovirus exposure and HLA in healthy donors. The PCR made use of 60 Vbeta and 13 Jbeta primers. Produced via immunoSEQ multiplex PCR; TCRdb's table is partial and in-frame only. The sample holds about 69,000 clones, 74% seen once. Sequences were obtained from PBMCs. The receptor source for this set is a woman aged 55-69 years in good health and CMV-seropositive.

The V call is TRBV5-5, the J call TRBJ2-1, with D possibly matching TRBD2 (6 bases). The CDR3 sequence is 15 residues long. V was shortened by 4 bases and J by 0 bases, with 11 bases between the two germline ends. The V gene's germline CDR1 is SGHKS and CDR2 YYEKEE (reference sequence). The CDR3, as DNA: TGTGCCAGCAGCGCTAGCGTGTCCTCCTACAATGAGCAGTTCTTC. Amino acid sequence: CASSASVSSYNEQFF. Together with reference TRBV5-5 and TRBJ2-1, the CDR3 gives the full variable domain: DAGVTQSPTHLIKTRGQQVTLRCSPISGHKSVSWYQQVLGQGPQFIFQYYEKEERGRGNFPDRFSARQFPNYSSELNVNALLLGDSALYLCASSASVSSYNEQFFGPGTRLTVL.

This clone appeared a few times. This sequence joins TRBV5-8 and TRBJ1-3; D call uncertain. CDR1 is SGHTS and CDR2 is YDEGEE in the germline V gene. This CDR3 is 15 amino acids long. The ends were cut back, 0 bases at V and 3 bases at J, with 10 bases in the middle. The CDR3 bases are TGTGCCAGCAGCTTGGCGGGTTTAAGTGGAAACACCATATATTTT. Translation: CASSLAGLSGNTIYF.

This clone was found a few times. This chain uses TRBV6-5 with TRBJ1-1, with a possible D match to TRBD1 (5 bases). With 2 bases removed from V and 7 bases from J, the gap between germline ends came to 14 bases. Germline V gene lookup returns CDR1 MNHEY and CDR2 SVGAGI. CDR3 length: 14 amino acids. The CDR3 DNA follows: TGTGCCAGCAGTTACCCGAATAGGCAGGGTGAAGCTTTCTTT. Protein sequence: CASSYPNRQGEAFF.

The V and J genes are TRBV18 and TRBJ2-1; D gene unclear. This CDR3 comprises 14 residues. V shed 2 bases and J shed 2 bases, with 7 bases lying between them. Germline V CDR1 and CDR2: KGHSH, LQKENI. CDR3 in amino acids: CASSPTPAYNEQFF. The CDR3 DNA sequence: TGTGCCAGCTCACCAACGCCAGCCTACAATGAGCAGTTCTTC.

The J gene is TRBJ1-2, the V gene TRBV9, with a possible D match to TRBD1 (5 bases). This CDR3 contains 14 residues. Germline assignment: CDR1 SGDLS and CDR2 YYNGEE. The V gene lost 0 bases and the J gene lost 4 bases, with 10 bases spanning the gap. CDR3 loop: CASSVEKGLYGYTF. CDR3 DNA sequence: TGTGCCAGCAGCGTAGAAAAGGGGCTCTATGGCTACACCTTC.

On this clone itself: This same CDR3 is encoded by further DNA sequences in the sample. The chain employs TRBV5-1 and TRBJ2-3; 9 bases match TRBD1. The CDR3 covers 14 residues. The germline gives CDR1 SGHRS, CDR2 YFSETQ. V shed 4 bases, J shed 3 bases, and the junction held 3 bases outside the gene matches. The CDR3 sequence: CASSPGQGTDTQYF. The DNA of the CDR3 is TGCGCCAGCAGCCCCGGACAGGGGACAGATACGCAGTATTTT.

The chain's CDR3 is CASSWSRDRVGDTEAFF. CDR3 in DNA: TGCGCCAGCAGCTGGTCCCGGGACAGGGTTGGGGACACTGAAGCTTTCTTT. The chain is built from TRBV5-1 and TRBJ1-1; 9 nucleotides align to TRBD1. The germline CDR1 and CDR2 sequences are SGHRS and YFSETQ. The CDR3 has 17 amino acids. The ends lost 3 bases at V and 3 bases at J; junction bases unmatched: 12.

The V gene is TRBV13, the J gene TRBJ2-1; no clear D gene. CDR1 is PRHDT, CDR2 FYEKMQ, per germline (reference sequence). The CDR3 loop spans 14 amino acids. Trimming pared 0 bases from V and 3 bases from J, leaving 6 bases between. The CDR3 sequence is CASSLGTVYNEQFF. Here the CDR3 DNA reads TGTGCCAGCAGCTTAGGAACAGTCTACAATGAGCAGTTCTTC.

This chain joins TRBV9 and TRBJ1-6; D is perhaps TRBD1 (5 bases). V was shortened by 0 bases and J by 9 bases, with 13 bases between the two germline ends. Germline V gene data show CDR1 as SGDLS and CDR2 as YYNGEE. The CDR3 has 15 amino acids. CDR3 bases: TGTGCCAGCAGCGTAGGGCAGGGTGTGTTTTCACCCCTCCACTTT. Residues: CASSVGQGVFSPLHF.

This clone was counted between two and nine times. The chain combines TRBV29-1 with TRBJ2-2, with 8 positions matching TRBD2. After removal of 6 bases from V and 1 base from J, the junction contained 7 bases not matched to a gene. The germline gives CDR1 SQVTM, CDR2 ANQGSEA. The CDR3 is made up of 15 amino acids. The CDR3 sequence: CSVNGGDLNTGELFF. CDR3 bases: TGCAGCGTGAACGGGGGGGACTTGAACACCGGGGAGCTGTTTTTT.

About this clone itself: Since a much larger clone is just one base distant, this may be a read error. J is TRBJ2-7 and V is TRBV7-9; 8 nucleotides line up with TRBD1. There are 15 residues in the CDR3. V shed 5 bases and J 0 bases; nucleotides not matched to a gene: 6. The germline CDR1 and CDR2 sequences are SEHNR and FQNEAQ (reference sequence). The CDR3 loop is CASSVGQGFSYEQYV. The DNA for the CDR3 is TGTGCCAGCAGCGTAGGACAGGGCTTCTCCTACGAGCAGTACGTC.

This chain uses TRBV13 with TRBJ2-5; 11 nucleotides align to TRBD2. The CDR3 extends over 14 amino acids. V was clipped by 5 bases and J by 4 bases; unmatched bases: 3. The germline CDR1 and CDR2 sequences are PRHDT and FYEKMQ (reference sequence). CDR3 amino acids: CASSLTSGGETQYF. CDR3 DNA: TGTGCCAGCAGCCTCACTAGCGGGGGAGAGACCCAGTACTTC.

This clone was detected a few times. The V call is TRBV29-1, the J call TRBJ2-5; possibly TRBD2 for D (5 bases). Trimming took 3 bases from V and 4 from J, leaving 9 bases between them. This CDR3 comprises 12 residues. CDR1 is SQVTM, CDR2 ANQGSEA, per germline. The DNA for the CDR3 is TGCAGCGTTGAGAGGGCGGGAGAGACCCAGTACTTC. Amino acid sequence: CSVERAGETQYF.

CDR3 nucleotides: TGCAGCGTTGAGAGGGCAGCGGATACGCAGTATTTT. Protein: CSVERAADTQYF. The V and J genes are TRBV29-1 and TRBJ2-3; a possible D gene is TRBD2 (5 bases). This CDR3 is built from 12 residues. V lost 3 bases to trimming and J lost 6 bases, with 10 bases between them. Per the germline V gene, CDR1 is SQVTM and CDR2 is ANQGSEA.

The chain has TRBV5-4 and TRBJ2-1; 10 bases agree with TRBD2. CDR1 and CDR2 (germline): SGHNT, YYREEE (reference sequence). The CDR3 loop spans 20 amino acids. The J segment lost 4 bases and the V segment lost 3 bases, leaving 19 bases of the junction unmatched. The CDR3 is CASSSQYRLAGEGGYNEQFF. For the CDR3, the DNA is TGTGCCAGCAGCTCGCAGTACCGTCTAGCGGGAGAGGGTGGTTACAATGAGCAGTTCTTC.

The chain links TRBV5-1 to TRBJ1-1; no reliable D call. Deletions cut 2 bases from V and 1 base from J, with 6 bases between. Germline-derived CDR1 and CDR2 are SGHRS and YFSETQ. This CDR3 spans 13 amino acids. CDR3 in DNA: TGCGCCAGCAGCTTCGTAGAGAACACTGAAGCTTTCTTT. This gives the protein CASSFVENTEAFF.

The chain has TRBV19 and TRBJ2-5, with 7 nucleotides matching TRBD1. The trim removed 8 bases at V and 2 bases at J, leaving 5 bases unmatched. The CDR3 contains 13 residues. Germline V lookup: CDR1 LNHDA, CDR2 SQIVND (reference sequence). DNA for the CDR3: TGTGCCAGTGGGACAGTTCAACAAGAGACCCAGTACTTC. Translating gives CASGTVQQETQYF. Full variable domain (missing parts from reference TRBV19 and TRBJ2-5): DGGITQSPKYLFRKEGQNVTLSCEQNLNHDAMYWYRQDPGQGLRLIYYSQIVNDFQKGDIAEGYSVSREKKESFPLTVTSAQKNPTAFYLCASGTVQQETQYFGPGTRLLVL.

The chain recombines TRBV7-6 with TRBJ1-5; D gene uncertain. V dropped 5 bases and J dropped 4 bases, with 9 bases sitting between them. CDR3 length: 13 amino acids. In germline, CDR1 is SGHVS, CDR2 FNYEAQ. The CDR3 is CASSLGVNQPQHF. DNA of the CDR3: TGTGCCAGCAGCCTAGGAGTGAATCAGCCCCAGCATTTT. Drawing the rest from reference TRBV7-6 and TRBJ1-5, the complete variable domain is GAGVSQSPRYKVTKRGQDVALRCDPISGHVSLYWYRQALGQGPEFLTYFNYEAQQDKSGLPNDRFSAERPEGSISTLTIQRTEQRDSAMYRCASSLGVNQPQHFGDGTRLSIL.

The chain uses TRBV6-6 and TRBJ1-2; D uncertain. Germline-derived CDR1 and CDR2 are MNHNY and SVGAGI (reference sequence). This CDR3 spans 15 amino acids. Deletions cut 6 bases from V and 1 base from J, with 15 bases between. This CDR3 reads CASRPTLTDNYGYTF. As DNA, the CDR3 is TGTGCCAGCAGACCGACCCTTACAGATAACTATGGCTACACCTTC.

Only one count was recorded for this clone. V is TRBV5-1 and J is TRBJ1-5; D perhaps matches TRBD1 (5 bases). Germline V gene lookup returns CDR1 SGHRS and CDR2 YFSETQ. Trimming shortened V by 5 bases and J by 11 bases, and 17 bases separated the two germline ends. The CDR3 consists of 13 residues. Here the CDR3 DNA reads TGCGCCAGCAGTCCCTCGGGGGATGGGACCCAGCATTTT. This sequence encodes CASSPSGDGTQHF.

This clone appeared a few times. V usage is TRBV5-1 and J usage is TRBJ2-3; D possibly corresponds to TRBD2 (6 bases). V lost 4 bases and J lost 0, with 15 bases in between. This CDR3 is built from 16 residues. The germline gives CDR1 SGHRS, CDR2 YFSETQ. CDR3 nucleotide sequence: TGCGCCAGCAGCCCTCACGGACTAACTAGCACAGATACGCAGTATTTT. This encodes CASSPHGLTSTDTQYF.

This chain joins TRBV5-8 and TRBJ1-1; D call uncertain. This CDR3 spans 13 amino acids. The germline gives CDR1 SGHTS, CDR2 YDEGEE. Between the trimmed V and J ends, which lost 0 bases and 3 bases, there was a span of 6 bases. As DNA, the CDR3 is TGTGCCAGCAGCTTGGAGCGGTACACTGAAGCTTTCTTT. It codes for CASSLERYTEAFF.

The chain employs TRBV15 and TRBJ1-2, with a weak D call TRBD1 (5 bases). CDR1 is LNHNV, CDR2 YYDKDF, per germline (reference sequence). The CDR3 consists of 14 residues. V gave up 5 bases and J gave up 4 bases, with 14 bases separating them. The CDR3 nucleotides are TGTGCCACCAGCCAGAAAGGGGTGGGCTATGGCTACACCTTC. Translated: CATSQKGVGYGYTF.